This T cell receptor beta chain was captured in a study of early T cells in non-severe SARS-CoV-2 infection. Study summary: Chains stayed unpaired after sequencing of bulk RNA from unsorted whole blood. The study's findings and limits: VDJdb matches were skewed toward anti-spike CD8 T cell responses.

Note on this clonotype: What it binds is unknown.

CDR3 length equals 10 residues. Trimming removed 5 bases at V and 9 bases at J, with 7 bases between. CDR1 is MDHEN, CDR2 SYDVKM, per germline. TCRdb re-derived calls from the 5' RACE reads in MiXCR, one entry per CDR3 protein. In the table there are tens of thousands of distinct CDR3 sequences, more than 9% of which are singletons. This chain joins TRBV28 and TRBJ1-1; D unresolved. The TCR sequence derives from an adult who was a healthcare worker with PCR-confirmed SARS-CoV-2 infection or an uninfected control (not recorded which). Sequencing used whole blood. The CDR3 coding sequence is TGTGCCAGCAGTGGGCAAAAAGCTTTCTTT. This translates into CASSGQKAFF.